A selection of T cell receptor beta chains follows, all from one sample in a study of graft-versus-host responses after intestinal transplantation. The table came from immunoSEQ multiplex PCR; TCRdb's copy has only in-frame clones and leaves some out. The sample lists roughly 80,000 clones; roughly 87% were seen once. The antigens for these receptors are not known. Sequences were derived from unstimulated CD8+ T cells sorted from spleen or lymph node cells, sampled before transplant. All receptors come from a human donor who was the organ donor for an intestinal transplant. The CDR3 runs from the conserved cysteine through the conserved F or W. Each record gives: CDR3 protein, CDR3 DNA, V gene, clone size, D gene, J gene. The D gene is left open where the match is weak. Rows may omit the clone size; those that give it use once, few, many or a size class.

CASSQPPGRIATPVPDTQYF | TGCGCCAGCAGCCAGCCGCCAGGGAGGATTGCAACGCCGGTCCCAGATACGCAGTATTTT | TRBV4-1 | . | . | TRBJ2-3
CASSFDSYYNSPLHF | TGCGCCAGCAGCTTTGACAGCTACTATAATTCACCCCTCCACTTT | TRBV5-1 | . | . | TRBJ1-6
CASSLQTEITEAFF | TGTGCCAGCAGCTTACAGACAGAAATCACTGAAGCTTTCTTT | TRBV7-9 | once | . | TRBJ1-1
CASSDPLRGYNEQFF | TGTGCCAGCAGTGACCCTTTACGGGGCTACAATGAGCAGTTCTTC | TRBV6-4 | . | . | TRBJ2-1
CATSTHRDSRAKNIQYF | TGTGCCACCAGCACCCACCGCGACAGTAGAGCCAAAAACATTCAGTACTTC | TRBV15 | . | . | TRBJ2-4
CASSVGLGAPDGYTF | TGTGCCAGCAGCGTTGGTTTGGGGGCGCCGGATGGCTACACCTTC | TRBV9 | . | . | TRBJ1-2
CATSTSQGFRADTQYF | TGTGCCACCAGCACGTCACAGGGGTTTAGGGCAGATACGCAGTATTTT | TRBV15 | . | TRBD1 | TRBJ2-3
CASSQEWRGYNEQFF | TGCGCCAGCAGCCAAGAGTGGAGGGGTTACAATGAGCAGTTCTTC | TRBV4-1 | . | . | TRBJ2-1
CASSLTSGHTDTQYF | TGTGCCAGCAGCTTAACCAGCGGGCACACAGATACGCAGTATTTT | TRBV11-3 | . | . | TRBJ2-3
CASSLTGLGGGQPQHF | TGCGCCAGCAGCTTAACAGGGTTAGGTGGCGGTCAGCCCCAGCATTTT | TRBV5-1 | . | . | TRBJ1-5
CASSMTVGHEQYF | TGTGCCAGCAGCATGACTGTTGGCCACGAGCAGTACTTC | TRBV7-3 | . | . | TRBJ2-7
CSGGLAGGLQFF | TGCAGCGGGGGTTTGGCCGGAGGTCTTCAGTTCTTC | TRBV29-1 | . | . | TRBJ2-1
CASSDTRGQGGEKLFF | TGTGCCAGCAGTGATACCCGTGGACAGGGCGGCGAAAAACTGTTTTTT | TRBV6-1 | . | TRBD1 | TRBJ1-4
CASSQFTRGFEKLFF | TGCGCCAGCAGTCAATTCACCAGGGGTTTTGAAAAACTGTTTTTT | TRBV23-1 | few | . | TRBJ1-4
CASSLDVGTGELFF | TGTGCCAGCAGCTTAGACGTGGGGACCGGGGAGCTGTTTTTT | TRBV7-6 | . | . | TRBJ2-2
CASRTTGELFF | TGTGCCAGTAGGACCACCGGGGAGCTGTTTTTT | TRBV19 | once | . | TRBJ2-2
CASSHGQGLYNEQFF | TGTGCCAGCAGCCACGGACAGGGGCTCTACAATGAGCAGTTCTTC | TRBV28 | . | TRBD1 | TRBJ2-1
CASSPQVSSYNSPLHF | TGCGCCAGCAGCCCACAAGTGAGCTCCTATAATTCACCCCTCCACTTT | TRBV4-1 | . | . | TRBJ1-6
CASSDPYQPQHF | TGTGCCAGCAGCGACCCTTATCAGCCCCAGCATTTT | TRBV28 | few | . | TRBJ1-5
CASSEASVYLGETQYF | TGTGCCAGCAGTGAAGCAAGCGTCTATTTGGGTGAGACCCAGTACTTC | TRBV6-1 | once | . | TRBJ2-5
CSVTGFQGGITDTQYF | TGCAGCGTGACGGGATTTCAGGGGGGGATTACAGATACGCAGTATTTT | TRBV29-1 | once | . | TRBJ2-3
CASGSGASSTDTQYF | TGTGCCAGCGGATCGGGAGCCTCTAGCACAGATACGCAGTATTTT | TRBV5-4 | . | . | TRBJ2-3
CASREIGSGANVLTF | TGTGCCAGCAGGGAGATAGGGTCTGGGGCCAACGTCCTGACTTTC | TRBV28 | . | . | TRBJ2-6
CGSRQGYSPLHF | TGTGGGTCGCGACAGGGTTATTCACCCCTCCACTTT | TRBV19 | . | TRBD1 | TRBJ1-6
CASSRLGQAYNEQFF | TGTGCCAGCAGCCGCCTGGGACAGGCTTACAATGAGCAGTTCTTC | TRBV11-2 | . | TRBD1 | TRBJ2-1
CASSPRQDGQPQHF | TGTGCCAGTAGTCCTCGACAAGATGGGCAGCCCCAGCATTTT | TRBV19 | . | . | TRBJ1-5
CASSSGTPMNTEAFF | TGTGCCAGTAGTTCGGGGACACCGATGAACACTGAAGCTTTCTTT | TRBV19 | . | . | TRBJ1-1
CASSQLDRVRSGYTF | TGTGCCAGCAGCCAACTGGACAGGGTTCGCTCTGGCTACACCTTC | TRBV4-2 | . | TRBD1 | TRBJ1-2
CANGRDSYEQYF | TGTGCCAACGGCCGGGACTCCTACGAGCAGTACTTC | TRBV2 | once | . | TRBJ2-7
CASSLVGRGGIEQETQYF | TGTGCCAGCAGCCTGGTTGGGCGGGGGGGGATCGAACAAGAGACCCAGTACTTC | TRBV7-3 | . | TRBD2 | TRBJ2-5
CASSLESSYNSPLHF | TGTGCCAGCAGCCTAGAGAGCTCCTATAATTCACCCCTCCACTTT | TRBV4-2 | . | . | TRBJ1-6
CASSFGTEPNYGYTF | TGTGCCAGCAGTTTTGGGACAGAACCTAACTATGGCTACACCTTC | TRBV28 | . | TRBD1 | TRBJ1-2
CASSYGGTTGELFF | TGTGCCAGCAGTTACGGCGGAACCACCGGGGAGCTGTTTTTT | TRBV6-5 | . | . | TRBJ2-2
CASSFNLNGLGDGYTF | TGTGCCAGCAGTTTCAACCTGAACGGGCTCGGGGATGGCTACACCTTC | TRBV27 | few | . | TRBJ1-2
CASSPRTRSGNTIYF | TGTGCCAGCTCACCACGGACCCGCTCTGGAAACACCATATATTTT | TRBV18 | once | . | TRBJ1-3
CASSQDYPSSYEQYF | TGCGCCAGCAGCCAAGATTATCCGAGCTCCTACGAGCAGTACTTC | TRBV4-1 | . | . | TRBJ2-7
CASSLGGGSNQPQHF | TGTGCCAGCAGCTTAGGGGGCGGTAGCAATCAGCCCCAGCATTTT | TRBV7-6 | . | . | TRBJ1-5
CASSESISDEQFF | TGCGCCAGCAGTGAGTCGATATCCGATGAGCAGTTCTTC | TRBV10-2 | . | . | TRBJ2-1
CASSSDSFSYEQYF | TGTGCCAGCAGCTCGGACAGCTTCTCCTACGAGCAGTACTTC | TRBV5-4 | . | . | TRBJ2-7
CASSFGTEETQYF | TGCGCCAGCAGCTTTGGGACAGAAGAGACCCAGTACTTC | TRBV5-1 | . | TRBD1 | TRBJ2-5
CAIPKLIKGLIF | TGTGCCATCCCTAAACTAATTAAGGGGCTAATCTTC | TRBV10-3 | . | . | TRBJ1-2